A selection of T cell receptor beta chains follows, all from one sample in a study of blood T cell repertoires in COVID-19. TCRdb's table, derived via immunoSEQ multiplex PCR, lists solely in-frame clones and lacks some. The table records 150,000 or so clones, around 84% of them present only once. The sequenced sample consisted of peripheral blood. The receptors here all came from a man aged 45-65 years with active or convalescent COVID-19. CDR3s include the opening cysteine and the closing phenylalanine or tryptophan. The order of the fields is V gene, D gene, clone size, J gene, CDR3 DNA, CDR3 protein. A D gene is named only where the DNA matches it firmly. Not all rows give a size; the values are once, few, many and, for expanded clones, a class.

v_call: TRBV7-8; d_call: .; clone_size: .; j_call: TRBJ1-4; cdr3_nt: TGTGCCAGCAGCTTATCAAGTGGGGCCACGGGGGAGAAACTGTTTTTT; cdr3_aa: CASSLSSGATGEKLFF
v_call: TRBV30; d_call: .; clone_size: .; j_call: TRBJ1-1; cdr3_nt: TGTGCCTGGAGTGTACTTGCGGACACTGAAGCTTTCTTT; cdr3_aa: CAWSVLADTEAFF
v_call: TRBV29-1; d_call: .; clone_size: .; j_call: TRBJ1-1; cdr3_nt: TGCAGTGCCGGGGGACTGAACACTGAAGCTTTCTTT; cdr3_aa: CSAGGLNTEAFF
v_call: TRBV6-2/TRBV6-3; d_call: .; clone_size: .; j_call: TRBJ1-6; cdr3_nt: TGTGCCAGCAGCCCGCAGGGGTTCGAAGGATCACCCCTCCACTTT; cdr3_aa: CASSPQGFEGSPLHF
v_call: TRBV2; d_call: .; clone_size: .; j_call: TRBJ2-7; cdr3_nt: TGTGCCAGCAGATTACTCGGGACAAGGACCTACGAGCAGTACTTC; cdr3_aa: CASRLLGTRTYEQYF
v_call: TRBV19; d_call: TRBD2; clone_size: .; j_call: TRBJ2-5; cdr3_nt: TGTGCCAGTAGTAGCTCGGGACTAGCCCGAGAGACCCAGTACTTC; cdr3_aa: CASSSSGLARETQYF
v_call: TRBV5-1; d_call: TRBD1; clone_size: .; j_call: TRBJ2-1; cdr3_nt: TGCGCCAGCAGCTTGAGTCCCGGGACAGGGGGCAGGACTGAGCAGTTCTTC; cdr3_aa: CASSLSPGTGGRTEQFF
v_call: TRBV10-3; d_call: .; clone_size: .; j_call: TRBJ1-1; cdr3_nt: TGTGCCATCAGTTCAGGGAAGGAGACTGAAGCTTTCTTT; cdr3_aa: CAISSGKETEAFF
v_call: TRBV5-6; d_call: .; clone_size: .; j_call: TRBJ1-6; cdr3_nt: TGTGCCAGCAGCGTGGCGCAGGGGATTTCACCCCTCCACTTT; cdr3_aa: CASSVAQGISPLHF
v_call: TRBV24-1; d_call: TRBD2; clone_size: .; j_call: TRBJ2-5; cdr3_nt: TGTGCCACCAGTGATTTGGGACTAGCGGGAGGCGAGACCCAGTACTTC; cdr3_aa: CATSDLGLAGGETQYF
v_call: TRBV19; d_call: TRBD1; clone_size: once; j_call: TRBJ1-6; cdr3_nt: TGTGCCAGCAATAGACAGGGCCTTATGGATTCACCCCTCCACTTT; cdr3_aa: CASNRQGLMDSPLHF
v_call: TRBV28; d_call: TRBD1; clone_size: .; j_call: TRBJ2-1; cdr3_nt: TGTGCCAGCAGTTTAGAGCAGGGGGCTATCTACAATGAGCAGTTCTTC; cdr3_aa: CASSLEQGAIYNEQFF
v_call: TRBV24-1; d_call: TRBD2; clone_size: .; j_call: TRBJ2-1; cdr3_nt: TGTGCCACCCGCAAGACGGGGGGCTCCTACAATGAGCAGTTCTTC; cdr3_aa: CATRKTGGSYNEQFF
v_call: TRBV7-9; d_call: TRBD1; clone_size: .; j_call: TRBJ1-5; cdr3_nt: TGTGCCAGCAGCCCCCCCGGACAGGGGGATCAGCCCCAGCATTTT; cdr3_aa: CASSPPGQGDQPQHF
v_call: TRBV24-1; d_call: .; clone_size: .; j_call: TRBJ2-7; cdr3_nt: TGTGCCACCAGTAACCGCGGCGAGCAGTACTTC; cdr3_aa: CATSNRGEQYF
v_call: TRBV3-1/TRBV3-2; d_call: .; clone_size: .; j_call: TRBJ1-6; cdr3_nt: TGTGCCAGCCCGCGGCTCCACTTT; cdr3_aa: CASPRLHF
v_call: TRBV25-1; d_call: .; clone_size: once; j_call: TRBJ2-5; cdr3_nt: TGTGCCAGCAGTGAATTCGGTAACCAAGAGACCCAGTACTTC; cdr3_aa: CASSEFGNQETQYF
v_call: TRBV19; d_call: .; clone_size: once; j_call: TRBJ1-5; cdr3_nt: TGTGCCAGTAGTATTTGGACAGGCAATCAGCCCCAGCATTTT; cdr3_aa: CASSIWTGNQPQHF
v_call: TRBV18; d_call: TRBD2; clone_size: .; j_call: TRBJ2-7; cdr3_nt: TGTGCCAGCTCACCCCTAGCGGTAACCTACGAGCAGTACTTC; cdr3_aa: CASSPLAVTYEQYF
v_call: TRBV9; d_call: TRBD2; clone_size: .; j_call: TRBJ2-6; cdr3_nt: TGTGCCAGCAGGGGACTGGAGCGGGAGGAGGGTACGGGGGCCAACGTCCTGACTTTC; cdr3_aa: CASRGLEREEGTGANVLTF
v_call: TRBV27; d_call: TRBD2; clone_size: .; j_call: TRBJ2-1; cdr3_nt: TGTGCCAGCAGTTTATGGGGGGTAGCGGGAACCTACAATGAGCAGTTCTTC; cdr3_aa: CASSLWGVAGTYNEQFF
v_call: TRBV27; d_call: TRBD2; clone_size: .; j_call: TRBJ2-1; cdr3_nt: TGTGCCAGCAGTTATAGCGGGATTGGGTATGAGCAGTTCTTC; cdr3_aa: CASSYSGIGYEQFF
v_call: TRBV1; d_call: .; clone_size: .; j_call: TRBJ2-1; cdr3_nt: TGCACCAGCAGAGGTGGGACCGGGACAGGGTTTAGGGATGAGCAGTTCTTC; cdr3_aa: CTSRGGTGTGFRDEQFF
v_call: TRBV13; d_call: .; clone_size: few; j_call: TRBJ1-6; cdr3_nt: TGTGCCAGCAGCGCACAGGGTGGGAATTCACCCCTCCACTTT; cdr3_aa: CASSAQGGNSPLHF
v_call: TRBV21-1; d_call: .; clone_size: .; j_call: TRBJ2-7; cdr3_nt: TGTGCCAGCAGACCCACAAGGGACAGGGATCCCTACGAGCAGTACTTC; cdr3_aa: CASRPTRDRDPYEQYF
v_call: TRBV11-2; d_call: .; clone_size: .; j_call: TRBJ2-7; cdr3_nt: TGTGCCAGCAGCTTCCCCCGTCCTACCTACGAGCAGTACTTC; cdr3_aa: CASSFPRPTYEQYF
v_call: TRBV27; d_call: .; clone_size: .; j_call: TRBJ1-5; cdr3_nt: TGTGCCAGCAGTCCCTCACTCATGGATCAGCCCCAGCATTTT; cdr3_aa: CASSPSLMDQPQHF
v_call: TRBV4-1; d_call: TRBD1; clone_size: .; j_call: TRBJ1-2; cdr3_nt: TGCGCCAGCAGCCAAGCGACAGGGAACTATGGCTACACCTTC; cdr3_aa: CASSQATGNYGYTF
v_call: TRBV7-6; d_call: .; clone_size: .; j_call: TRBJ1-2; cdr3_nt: TGTGCCATAGGTACCGGGGGTGGCTACACCTTC; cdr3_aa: CAIGTGGGYTF
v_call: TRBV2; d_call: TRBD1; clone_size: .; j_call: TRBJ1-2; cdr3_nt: TGTGCCAGCAGTTACTCGACAGGGGACCATGGCTACACCTTC; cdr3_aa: CASSYSTGDHGYTF
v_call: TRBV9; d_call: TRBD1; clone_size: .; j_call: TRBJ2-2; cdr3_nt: TGTGCCAGCAGCGCAGCCGGGACAGGGAGGGCCGGGGAGCTGTTTTTT; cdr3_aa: CASSAAGTGRAGELFF
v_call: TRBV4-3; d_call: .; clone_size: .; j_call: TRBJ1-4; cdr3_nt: TGCGCCAGCAGCCAAGATCTATGGGCGACGTCAACTAATGAAAAACTGTTTTTT; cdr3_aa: CASSQDLWATSTNEKLFF
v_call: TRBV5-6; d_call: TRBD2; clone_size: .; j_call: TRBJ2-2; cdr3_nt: TGTGCCAGCAGCTATATCTCGCGGACTAGCGGTAATACCGGGGAGCTGTTTTTT; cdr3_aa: CASSYISRTSGNTGELFF
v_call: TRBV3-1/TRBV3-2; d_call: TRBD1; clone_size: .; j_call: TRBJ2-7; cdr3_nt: TGTGCCAGCAGCCAAGGTGGTCAGGGGGCCCACGAGCAGTACTTC; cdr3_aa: CASSQGGQGAHEQYF
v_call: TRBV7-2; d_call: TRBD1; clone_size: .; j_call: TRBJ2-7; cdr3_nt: TGTGCCAGCAGCTTACTCGGGACAGGGCTTCTCGAGCAGTACTTC; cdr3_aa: CASSLLGTGLLEQYF
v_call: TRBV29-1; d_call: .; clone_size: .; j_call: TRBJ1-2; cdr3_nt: TGCAGCGTTGAAAGGGGGAACTATGGCTACACCTTC; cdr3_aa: CSVERGNYGYTF